This entry lists 20 T cell receptor beta chains sequenced from one sample in a study of OX40 agonist ivuxolimab in advanced cancers. Libraries were prepared by immunoSEQ multiplex PCR; TCRdb keeps only in-frame clonotypes and omits some of them. The sample shows over 80,000 clones, approximately 91% of them seen only once. The sequences come from CD4+ or CD8+ T cells sorted from blood, collected in a trial of the OX40 agonist ivuxolimab. All receptors derive from an adult with an advanced solid tumor such as melanoma, head and neck, liver or kidney cancer.

This chain joins TRBV5-1 and TRBJ2-1, with 7 positions matching TRBD1. The CDR3 is 15 residues long. Per germline, CDR1 SGHRS and CDR2 YFSETQ. J was trimmed by 2 bases and V by 0 bases; bases with no gene match: 2. CDR3 in DNA: TGCGCCAGCAGCTTGGGACAGGGACCCTACAATGAGCAGTTCTTC. It specifies CASSLGQGPYNEQFF.

V gene TRBV7-9 combines with J gene TRBJ1-2; D gene uncertain. The CDR3 extends over 14 amino acids. The V end was cut by 0 bases, the J end by 6 bases, with 11 bases between. Germline V CDR1 and CDR2: SEHNR, FQNEAQ (reference sequence). CDR3 in DNA: TGTGCCAGCAGCTTAGCGCTCGAAAGTCATGGCTACACCTTC. Encoded protein: CASSLALESHGYTF.

A single count supports this clone. The CDR3 is CASSAQGQGFDEQFF. The CDR3 bases are TGTGCCAGCAGCGCACAGGGACAGGGTTTCGATGAGCAGTTCTTC. This rearrangement joins TRBV5-8 to TRBJ2-1, with 9 bases lining up with TRBD1. J gave up 8 bases and V 4 bases, and 10 bases lay outside the gene matches. There are 15 residues in the CDR3. CDR1 SGHTS and CDR2 YDEGEE come from the germline V gene. Filled out from reference TRBV5-8 and TRBJ2-1, the complete variable domain reads EAGVTQSPTHLIKTRGQQATLRCSPISGHTSVYWYQQALGLGLQFLLWYDEGEERNRGNFPPRFSGRQFPNYSSELNVNALELEDSALYLCASSAQGQGFDEQFFGPGTRLTVL.

Remarks on this clone: The sample has other DNA sequences that encode this CDR3 too. This sequence joins TRBV7-3 and TRBJ2-5; D could derive from TRBD1 or TRBD2 (6 bases each). The germline CDR1 and CDR2 sequences are SGHTA and FQGTGA. V gave up 3 bases and J gave up 5 bases, with 10 bases separating them. This CDR3 is built from 13 residues. The CDR3 reads CASSLGGRETQYF. CDR3 sequence (DNA): TGTGCCAGCAGCTTGGGGGGCCGTGAGACCCAGTACTTC.

This chain links TRBV19 with TRBJ1-5, with unresolved D. The ends were cut back, 2 bases at V and 5 bases at J, with 7 bases in the middle. The germline gives CDR1 LNHDA, CDR2 SQIVND (reference sequence). The CDR3 consists of 13 residues. The CDR3 spells CASSISPDQPQHF. The CDR3, as DNA: TGTGCCAGTAGTATATCCCCTGATCAGCCCCAGCATTTT.

The chain is built from TRBV5-6 and TRBJ2-3; 8 nucleotides match TRBD2. The CDR3 loop spans 16 amino acids. From germline, CDR1 is SGHDT and CDR2 YYEEEE. V dropped 1 base and J dropped 2; count of bases not matched to a gene: 6. The CDR3 loop reads CASSLIGRALTDTQYF. As DNA, the CDR3 is TGTGCCAGCAGCTTGATCGGGAGGGCCCTCACAGATACGCAGTATTTT.

This chain links TRBV28 with TRBJ2-7, with 9 nucleotides matching TRBD2. The CDR3 extends over 15 amino acids. The V and J ends lost 4 bases and 5 bases, in that order; junction bases with no gene match: 9. Germline V gene data show CDR1 as MDHEN and CDR2 as SYDVKM. The chain's CDR3 is CASSSPVIAGDEQYF. The CDR3 nucleotides are TGTGCCAGCAGTTCCCCCGTGATAGCGGGAGACGAGCAGTACTTC. Filled out from reference TRBV28 and TRBJ2-7, the complete variable domain reads DVKVTQSSRYLVKRTGEKVFLECVQDMDHENMFWYRQDPGLGLRLIYFSYDVKMKEKGDIPEGYSVSREKKERFSLILESASTNQTSMYLCASSSPVIAGDEQYFGPGTRLTVT.

The chain links TRBV11-2 to TRBJ2-7, with 7 nucleotides matching TRBD2. The CDR3 loop spans 14 amino acids. Germline V gene sequence: CDR1 SGHAT, CDR2 FQNNGV. Trimming removed 1 base from V and 3 bases from J; junction bases left unmatched: 3. The CDR3 sequence: CASSLGGSLYEQYF. The CDR3 nucleotides are TGTGCCAGCAGCTTAGGCGGGAGTCTCTACGAGCAGTACTTC. Together with reference TRBV11-2 and TRBJ2-7, the CDR3 gives the full variable domain: EAGVAQSPRYKIIEKRQSVAFWCNPISGHATLYWYQQILGQGPKLLIQFQNNGVVDDSQLPKDRFSAERLKGVDSTLKIQPAKLEDSAVYLCASSLGGSLYEQYFGPGTRLTVT.

This clone was detected only once. J is TRBJ2-3 and V is TRBV5-1; 10 positions agree with TRBD2. V shed 1 base and J 4 bases; nucleotides not matched to a gene: 6. Germline loops: CDR1 SGHRS, CDR2 YFSETQ. This CDR3 has 16 amino acids. DNA of the CDR3: TGCGCCAGCAGCTTGCCCCTAGCGGGAGCGTCAGATACGCAGTATTTT. Protein product: CASSLPLAGASDTQYF.

This clone was detected once. This sequence joins TRBV2 and TRBJ2-1, with no clear D. Deletions cut 4 bases from V and 5 bases from J, with 3 bases between. Germline V CDR1 and CDR2: SNHLY, FYNNEI. The CDR3 is 11 amino acids. The CDR3 loop is CASSGHNEQFF. The CDR3 bases are TGTGCCAGCAGTGGCCACAATGAGCAGTTCTTC.

The J gene is TRBJ2-1, the V gene TRBV11-1, with D perhaps TRBD2 (6 bases). From germline, CDR1 is SGHAT and CDR2 FQDESV (reference sequence). V dropped 5 bases and J dropped 6 bases, with 11 bases sitting between them. The CDR3 runs to 13 residues. The CDR3, as DNA: TGTGCCAGCAGCCCCCTAGCGTTCAATGAGCAGTTCTTC. It specifies CASSPLAFNEQFF.

The rearrangement joins TRBV6-1 to TRBJ1-5; maybe TRBD1 (5 bases). CDR1 is MNHNS, CDR2 SASEGT, per germline. The CDR3 spans 15 residues. Trimming removed 10 bases at V and 2 bases at J, with 18 bases between. DNA for the CDR3: TGTGCCACCAAGTCCGGGGGAGGTGGCAATCAGCCCCAGCATTTT. Its translation: CATKSGGGGNQPQHF.

The CDR3 region is CAWSVHNYGYTF. In DNA form, the CDR3 reads TGTGCCTGGAGTGTACATAACTATGGCTACACCTTC. This chain links TRBV30 with TRBJ1-2, with D unresolved. Germline assignment: CDR1 GTSNPN and CDR2 SVGIG (reference sequence). The V and J ends lost 0 bases and 1 base respectively, with 3 bases between them. This CDR3 is built from 12 residues.

This chain connects TRBV18 to TRBJ2-7, with TRBD2 matching 12 bases. This CDR3 spans 16 amino acids. Germline CDR1 and CDR2: KGHSH and LQKENI. J was trimmed by 1 base and V by 3 bases; bases with no gene match: 4. The CDR3 protein is CASSPRTSGISYEQYF. The DNA for the CDR3 is TGTGCCAGCTCACCTAGGACTAGCGGGATATCCTACGAGCAGTACTTC. The variable domain in full, with the rest retrieved from reference TRBV18 and TRBJ2-7, is NAGVMQNPRHLVRRRGQEARLRCSPMKGHSHVYWYRQLPEEGLKFMVYLQKENIIDESGMPKERFSAEFPKEGPSILRIQQVVRGDSAAYFCASSPRTSGISYEQYFGPGTRLTVT.

This chain links TRBV15 with TRBJ2-7; 9 nucleotides match TRBD1. Trimming cost V 9 bases and J 6 bases; bases outside gene matches: 9. This CDR3 contains 13 residues. CDR1 LNHNV and CDR2 YYDKDF come from the germline V gene (reference sequence). The CDR3 protein is CATGRDRESEQYF. The CDR3 region has the DNA TGTGCCACGGGCCGGGACAGGGAAAGCGAGCAGTACTTC.

This sequence joins TRBV18 and TRBJ2-7; D call uncertain. Germline CDR1 KGHSH, CDR2 LQKENI. Trimming pared 3 bases from V and 4 bases from J, leaving 13 bases between. The CDR3 contains 14 residues. CDR3 coding DNA: TGTGCCAGCTCACCTAATAGGGCCATTTACGAGCAGTACTTC. Translation: CASSPNRAIYEQYF.

The chain couples TRBV5-1 to TRBJ2-7, with a tentative D call TRBD2 (6 bases). Germline-derived CDR1 and CDR2 are SGHRS and YFSETQ. This CDR3 spans 14 amino acids. Trimming stripped 4 bases from V and 2 bases from J, with 13 bases between. The CDR3 region has the DNA TGCGCCAGCAGCACGGGACTGCTAACCTACGAGCAGTACTTC. Residues: CASSTGLLTYEQYF.

The chain uses TRBV6-5 and TRBJ2-5; no clear D. Trimming took off 6 bases at V and 5 bases at J, with 10 bases between the two ends. This CDR3 is built from 12 residues. The germline V gene encodes CDR1 MNHEY and CDR2 SVGAGI. The CDR3 spells CASSASWETQYF. The CDR3 region has the DNA TGTGCCAGCAGCGCTAGTTGGGAGACCCAGTACTTC.

The chain couples TRBV7-3 to TRBJ2-7, with D unresolved. Trimming removed 5 bases at V and 0 bases at J, with 5 bases between. Germline lookup yields CDR1 SGHTA and CDR2 FQGTGA. This CDR3 has 12 residues. The CDR3 bases are TGTGCCAGCAGCCAAGACTCCTACGAGCAGTACTTC. This codes for CASSQDSYEQYF. Full variable domain (missing parts from reference TRBV7-3 and TRBJ2-7): GAGVSQTPSNKVTEKGKYVELRCDPISGHTALYWYRQSLGQGPEFLIYFQGTGAADDSGLPNDRFFAVRPEGSVSTLKIQRTERGDSAVYLCASSQDSYEQYFGPGTRLTVT.

The chain is built from TRBV2 and TRBJ2-2; no clear D. Between the trimmed V and J ends, which lost 5 bases and 5 bases, there was a span of 12 bases. The CDR3 is 14 residues long. Per the germline V gene, CDR1 is SNHLY and CDR2 is FYNNEI. CDR3 in amino acids: CASSQGPGTGELFF. The CDR3 bases are TGTGCCAGCAGTCAAGGGCCCGGTACCGGGGAGCTGTTTTTT.